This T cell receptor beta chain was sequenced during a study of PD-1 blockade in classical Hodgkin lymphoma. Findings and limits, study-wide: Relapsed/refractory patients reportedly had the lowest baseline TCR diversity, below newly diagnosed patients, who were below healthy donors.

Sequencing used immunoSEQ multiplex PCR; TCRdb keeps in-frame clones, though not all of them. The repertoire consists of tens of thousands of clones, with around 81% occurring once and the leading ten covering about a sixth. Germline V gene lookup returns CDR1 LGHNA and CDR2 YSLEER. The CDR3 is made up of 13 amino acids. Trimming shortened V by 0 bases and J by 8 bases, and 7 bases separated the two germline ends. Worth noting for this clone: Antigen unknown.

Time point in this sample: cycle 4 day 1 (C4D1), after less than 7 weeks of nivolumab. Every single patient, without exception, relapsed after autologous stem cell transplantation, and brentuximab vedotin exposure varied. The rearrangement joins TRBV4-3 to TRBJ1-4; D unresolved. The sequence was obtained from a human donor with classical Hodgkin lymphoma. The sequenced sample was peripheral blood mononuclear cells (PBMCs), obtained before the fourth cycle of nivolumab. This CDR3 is CASSQDLREKLFF. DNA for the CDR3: TGCGCCAGCAGCCAAGATCTCCGGGAAAAACTGTTTTTT.